This record concerns one TCR beta chain sequence. This entry is derived from a study of low-dose radiotherapy and immunotherapy resistance in tumors. Study-wide background: 1 Gy per fraction was delivered to Cohort 2 every two weeks, for 13 Gy total over 26 weeks. Aspirin 300 mg, taken orally and daily, was given to patients for four cycles from cycle 1 day 1.

Germline V gene lookup returns CDR1 MNHEY and CDR2 SVGAGI. The CDR3 is 14 residues long. Trimming pared 5 bases from V and 0 bases from J, leaving 8 bases between. Priming of first-strand cDNA relied on TRAV- and TRBV-specific primers (covering alpha and beta chains). PCR amplification of the TCRs was performed with Phusion for 20 to 25 PCR cycles, and it relied on a constant-region primer together with a V-primer adapter. From the reads, TCRdb called clonotypes with MiXCR, one entry per CDR3 protein. This repertoire shows about 60,000 distinct CDR3 sequences, under 30% found once; its top ten account for approximately 5.4%. The time point denotes: before trial treatment.

The input for sequencing was PBMCs, taken before treatment. V gene TRBV6-5 combines with J gene TRBJ1-3; D not certain. The source of this sequence is a male donor with prostate cancer. The CDR3 region is CASSLGISGNTIYF. DNA of the CDR3: TGTGCCAGCAGTCTGGGCATCTCTGGAAACACCATATATTTT.